This T cell receptor (beta chain) was recovered during a study of cytomegalovirus exposure and HLA in healthy donors. Some clones are missing from TCRdb's copy, which holds only in-frame ones; the method was immunoSEQ multiplex PCR. The data show around 150,000 clones, with around 96% seen just once and around 0.9% held by the top ten. CDR3 length equals 16 residues. Germline CDR1 is SGHTA and CDR2 is FQGTGA. J gave up 5 bases and V 9 bases, and 16 bases lay outside the gene matches. Sequencing used PBMCs. V gene TRBV7-3 combines with J gene TRBJ2-5; 9 bases agree with TRBD2. This clonotype was obtained from a woman aged 18-35 years in good health and CMV-seronegative. The CDR3 region has the DNA TGTGCCAGTACTGAGTACGGCGGGGGGGCCATGGAGACCCAGTACTTC. Protein sequence: CASTEYGGGAMETQYF.